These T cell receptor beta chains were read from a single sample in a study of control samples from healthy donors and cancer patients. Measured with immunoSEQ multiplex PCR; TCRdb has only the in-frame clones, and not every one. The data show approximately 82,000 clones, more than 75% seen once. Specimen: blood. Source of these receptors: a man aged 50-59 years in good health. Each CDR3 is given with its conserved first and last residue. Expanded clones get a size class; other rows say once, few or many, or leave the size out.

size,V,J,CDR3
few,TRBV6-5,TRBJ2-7,CASSYWDSPYEQYF
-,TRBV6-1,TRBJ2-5,CASSEGGWYQETQYF
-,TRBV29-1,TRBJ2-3,CSVGRAALSNTDTQYF
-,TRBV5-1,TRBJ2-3,CASSLVTFPPTDTQYF
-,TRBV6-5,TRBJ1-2,CASSYSGGYGYTF
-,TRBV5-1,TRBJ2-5,CASSPRQGETQYF
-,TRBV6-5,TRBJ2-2,CASRPRRSNTGELFF
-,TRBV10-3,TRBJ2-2,CAISGGGGELFF
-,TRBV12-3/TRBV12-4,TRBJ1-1,CASSLRVNTEAFF
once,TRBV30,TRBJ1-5,CAWSVQYPRSNQPQHF
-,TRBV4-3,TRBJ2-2,CASSQPGARTGELFF
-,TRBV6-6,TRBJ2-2,CASSSKNTGELFF
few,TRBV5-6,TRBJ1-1,CASNELQGGVYTEAFF
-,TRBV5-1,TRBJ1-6,CASSSLPGSGGSPLHF
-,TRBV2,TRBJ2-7,CASRRGQGGEQYF
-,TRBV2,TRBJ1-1,CASSGDSFATEAFF
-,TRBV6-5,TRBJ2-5,CASSYAGWETQYF
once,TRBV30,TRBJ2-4,CAWRGWAKNIQYF
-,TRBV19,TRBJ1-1,CASSTIGQGRTEAFF
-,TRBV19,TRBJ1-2,CASSIMRGSNYGYTF
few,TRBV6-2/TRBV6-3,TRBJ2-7,CASSKTPAAGGPYEQYF
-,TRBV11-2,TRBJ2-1,CASSRQSGQGVYNEQFF
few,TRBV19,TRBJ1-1,CASSIPWDGLSTEAFF